The 25 T cell receptor beta chains presented below share a single source sample, sequenced in a study of cytomegalovirus exposure and HLA in healthy donors. PCR used 60 Vbeta primers and 13 Jbeta primers. Produced via immunoSEQ multiplex PCR; TCRdb's table is partial and in-frame only. The table shows some 120,000 clones, with more than 65% occurring only once. The specimen sequenced was PBMCs. The receptors derive from a man between 18 and 29 years old in good health and CMV-seronegative.

The chain recombines TRBV6-5 with TRBJ1-1; 7 bases line up with TRBD1. This CDR3 contains 12 residues. V shed 7 bases and J 7 bases; nucleotides not matched to a gene: 6. Germline CDR1 MNHEY, CDR2 SVGAGI. DNA of the CDR3: TGTGCCAGCATCAGGGGGTCAAGTGAAGCTTTCTTT. Amino acids: CASIRGSSEAFF.

The chain carries TRBV6-1 and TRBJ2-3; D is unresolved. CDR3 size: 13 residues. Trimming stripped 6 bases from V and 1 base from J, with 8 bases between. The V gene's germline CDR1 is MNHNS and CDR2 SASEGT. In nucleotides, the CDR3 is TGTGCCAGCAGCACTGATCGCACAGATACGCAGTATTTT. Translation gives CASSTDRTDTQYF.

The chain is built from TRBV7-7 and TRBJ1-5; D is uncertain. The CDR3 covers 21 residues. The V gene lost 2 bases and the J gene lost 0 bases, with 26 bases spanning the gap. Germline V gives CDR1 SSHAT, CDR2 FNYEAQ (reference sequence). This chain's CDR3 is CASSLIGSVEYTLYSNQPQHF. CDR3 sequence (DNA): TGTGCCAGCAGCTTAATCGGGTCAGTCGAATATACCCTTTATAGCAATCAGCCCCAGCATTTT.

The CDR3 spells CATAGQYNSPLHF. CDR3 DNA: TGTGCCACCGCTGGACAGTATAATTCACCCCTCCACTTT. The rearrangement links TRBV6-5 to TRBJ1-6; D possibly corresponds to TRBD1 (6 bases). V dropped 10 bases and J dropped 4 bases, with 11 bases sitting between them. The germline gives CDR1 MNHEY, CDR2 SVGAGI. The CDR3 has 13 amino acids.

This clone was detected a few times. The J gene is TRBJ2-3, the V gene TRBV7-6, with TRBD2 identical over 10 bases. The junction had 3 bases not matched to a gene; V was cut back by 2 bases and J by 4 bases. Germline V gene data show CDR1 as SGHVS and CDR2 as FNYEAQ. The CDR3 is made up of 15 amino acids. The CDR3 is CASSLLAGEPDTQYF. The CDR3, as DNA: TGTGCCAGCAGCTTACTAGCGGGGGAACCAGATACGCAGTATTTT.

The chain links TRBV7-2 to TRBJ1-5; perhaps TRBD1 as D (6 bases). Germline V gene sequence: CDR1 SGHTA, CDR2 FQGNSA. V shed 2 bases and J shed 7 bases, with 9 bases lying between them. This CDR3 comprises 13 residues. CDR3 protein: CASSLNQGQPQHF. Here the CDR3 DNA reads TGTGCCAGCAGCTTAAATCAGGGGCAGCCCCAGCATTTT.

This sequence joins TRBV6-1 and TRBJ2-7, with TRBD1 as a possible D gene (5 bases). Trimming removed 2 bases at V and 0 bases at J, with 17 bases between. The CDR3 runs 17 residues. Germline CDR1 is MNHNS and CDR2 is SASEGT. CDR3 sequence: CASSESRANPLSYEQYF. As DNA, the CDR3 is TGTGCCAGCAGTGAATCCAGGGCGAACCCCCTCTCCTACGAGCAGTACTTC.

The chain joins TRBV9 to TRBJ2-2; TRBD2 might be the D (6 bases). Germline V lookup: CDR1 SGDLS, CDR2 YYNGEE. Trimming stripped 2 bases from V and 7 bases from J, with 12 bases between. This CDR3 region has 14 residues. The CDR3 spells CASSVSGDGGELFF. CDR3 in DNA: TGTGCCAGCAGCGTTTCGGGGGATGGCGGGGAGCTGTTTTTT.

The V gene is TRBV11-2, the J gene TRBJ2-7, with 10 bases identical to TRBD1. Germline-derived CDR1 and CDR2 are SGHAT and FQNNGV. The V and J ends lost 5 bases and 2 bases, in that order; junction bases with no gene match: 3. This CDR3 contains 14 residues. The CDR3 spells CASSAGTGAYEQYF. Written as DNA, the CDR3 is TGTGCCAGCAGCGCCGGGACAGGGGCCTACGAGCAGTACTTC.

The V and J genes are TRBV19 and TRBJ2-7, with 12 bases aligning to TRBD1. With 5 bases clipped from V and 5 bases from J, the junction kept 4 bases outside the gene matches. The CDR3 has 14 amino acids. The V gene's germline CDR1 is LNHDA and CDR2 SQIVND (reference sequence). The CDR3 region has the DNA TGTGCCAGTAGTGCCGGGACAGGGGGCGACGAGCAGTACTTC. It yields the protein CASSAGTGGDEQYF.

V is TRBV4-3 and J is TRBJ1-4; possibly TRBD1 for D (5 bases). This CDR3 has 17 amino acids. Trimming removed 1 base from V and 7 bases from J, with 19 bases in between. Germline CDR1 LGHNA, CDR2 YSLEER. CDR3 in amino acids: CASSQGSGAGRGEKLFF. As DNA, the CDR3 is TGCGCCAGCAGCCAAGGGTCGGGCGCGGGGCGCGGTGAAAAACTGTTTTTT.

The table lists this clone with a few counts. The rearrangement links TRBV5-1 to TRBJ2-7; 9 bases match TRBD1. V shed 2 bases and J 4 bases; nucleotides not matched to a gene: 4. The CDR3 extends over 14 amino acids. Germline CDR1 is SGHRS and CDR2 is YFSETQ. In DNA, the CDR3 is TGCGCCAGCAGCTTAGCGGGACAGGGTTACGAGCAGTACTTC. It codes for CASSLAGQGYEQYF.

The rearrangement uses TRBV15 and TRBJ2-7; 8 bases align to TRBD1. Germline lookup yields CDR1 LNHNV and CDR2 YYDKDF (reference sequence). The CDR3 runs to 15 residues. The V segment lost 1 base and the J segment 2 bases; nucleotides outside the gene matches: 4. CDR3 residues: CATSRGTGSPYEQYF. Written as DNA, the CDR3 is TGTGCCACCAGCAGAGGGACAGGGAGTCCCTACGAGCAGTACTTC. The variable domain in full, with the rest retrieved from reference TRBV15 and TRBJ2-7, is DAMVIQNPRYQVTQFGKPVTLSCSQTLNHNVMYWYQQKSSQAPKLLFHYYDKDFNNEADTPDNFQSRRPNTSFCFLDIRSPGLGDTAMYLCATSRGTGSPYEQYFGPGTRLTVT.

This rearrangement joins TRBV9 to TRBJ1-1, with a tentative D call TRBD1 (5 bases). Between the trimmed V and J ends, which lost 2 bases and 8 bases, there was a span of 13 bases. Germline V gene lookup returns CDR1 SGDLS and CDR2 YYNGEE. CDR3 size: 13 residues. The CDR3 region is CASSVGHEPEAFF. In nucleotides, the CDR3 is TGTGCCAGCAGCGTCGGACATGAGCCCGAAGCTTTCTTT.

The chain recombines TRBV7-8 with TRBJ2-7, with TRBD2 matching 10 bases. This CDR3 has 18 residues. The ends lost 1 base at V and 4 bases at J; junction bases unmatched: 13. Germline CDR1 reads SGHVS; CDR2 reads FQNEAQ. The CDR3 spells CASSLGLAASGGLYEQYF. In DNA form, the CDR3 reads TGTGCCAGCAGCTTAGGATTGGCGGCTAGCGGGGGACTTTACGAGCAGTACTTC.

The chain links TRBV6-1 to TRBJ1-1, with TRBD1 identical over 7 bases. CDR3 length: 13 amino acids. CDR1 is MNHNS, CDR2 SASEGT, per germline. V was pared by 7 bases and J by 6 bases, with 8 bases of the junction left unmatched. CDR3 amino acids: CASNRGGAAEAFF. CDR3 sequence (DNA): TGTGCCAGCAACCGAGGGGGCGCGGCTGAAGCTTTCTTT.

CDR3 nucleotides: TGTGCCAGCAGCTCCCAGGGGGTCTCCTACAATGAGCAGTTCTTC. Amino acid sequence: CASSSQGVSYNEQFF. The chain combines TRBV7-2 with TRBJ2-1, with 7 bases lining up with TRBD1. The germline V gene has CDR1 SGHTA and CDR2 FQGNSA. J gave up 0 bases and V 4 bases, and 3 bases lay outside the gene matches. This CDR3 is 15 amino acids long.

This clone was observed a handful of times. The chain uses TRBV5-6 and TRBJ2-1; D gene ambiguous. Trimming removed 1 base from V and 7 bases from J, with 3 bases in between. The CDR3 runs to 11 residues. Germline V lookup: CDR1 SGHDT, CDR2 YYEEEE. This CDR3 is CASSLINEQFF. CDR3 DNA sequence: TGTGCCAGCAGCTTGATAAATGAGCAGTTCTTC.

This sequence joins TRBV9 and TRBJ2-5; maybe TRBD1 (7 bases). This CDR3 comprises 13 residues. V lost 7 bases and J 5 bases, leaving 15 bases between the germline ends. Per germline, CDR1 SGDLS and CDR2 YYNGEE. CDR3 sequence (DNA): TGTGCCAGCGCAACAGGGGCGGGGGAGACCCAGTACTTC. As protein: CASATGAGETQYF.

CDR3 sequence: CSVEVVGGASETQYF. In DNA, the CDR3 is TGCAGCGTTGAAGTGGTCGGGGGGGCATCGGAGACCCAGTACTTC. The genes are TRBV29-1 and TRBJ2-5, with 8 nucleotides matching TRBD2. V lost 1 base and J lost 5; bases outside the gene matches: 9. The CDR3 sequence is 15 residues long. CDR1 is SQVTM and CDR2 is ANQGSEA in the germline V gene.

The rearrangement joins TRBV5-1 to TRBJ1-1; D is undetermined. This CDR3 comprises 13 residues. Germline CDR1 reads SGHRS; CDR2 reads YFSETQ. Deletions cut 3 bases from V and 1 base from J, with 7 bases between. As DNA, the CDR3 is TGCGCCAGCAGCTGGAGTGGGAACACTGAAGCTTTCTTT. Encoded protein: CASSWSGNTEAFF.

The chain links TRBV6-1 to TRBJ1-1; tentatively, D is TRBD1 (5 bases). Trimming took off 4 bases at V and 5 bases at J, with 11 bases between the two ends. Germline lookup yields CDR1 MNHNS and CDR2 SASEGT. The CDR3 length is 13 residues. CDR3 sequence: CASSGGGSTEAFF. CDR3 DNA: TGTGCCAGCAGTGGGGGGGGGTCGACTGAAGCTTTCTTT.

The chain carries TRBV4-1 and TRBJ2-1, with TRBD2 identical over 8 bases. This CDR3 spans 16 amino acids. The V segment lost 3 bases and the J segment 4 bases; nucleotides outside the gene matches: 8. Germline CDR1 MGHRA, CDR2 YSYEKL. CDR3: CASSQTPGGGYNEQFF. The CDR3 bases are TGCGCCAGCAGCCAGACCCCCGGGGGGGGGTACAATGAGCAGTTCTTC.

A word on this clone: Its ends do not fully match the called genes, so a read error is possible. The chain is built from TRBV19 and TRBJ2-7; TRBD2 is a possible D gene (7 bases). Germline V lookup: CDR1 LNHDA, CDR2 SQIVND (reference sequence). This CDR3 has 16 amino acids. CDR3 DNA sequence: TGTGCCAGTAGCTGGGGGGGACAAAGACGTGCCTACGGGCAGTACTTC. Its protein is CASSWGGQRRAYGQYF.

The gene calls are TRBV7-2 and TRBJ2-2; 7 bases fit TRBD1. The CDR3 has 16 amino acids. Germline CDR1 is SGHTA and CDR2 is FQGNSA. The J segment lost 5 bases and the V segment lost 7 bases, leaving 13 bases of the junction unmatched. Here the CDR3 DNA reads TGTGCCAGCACCCACTATGACAGGGCGAGTACCGGGGAGCTGTTTTTT. It encodes CASTHYDRASTGELFF.